Presented here are 20 T cell receptor beta chains from one specimen sequenced in a study of control samples from healthy donors and cancer patients. Produced via immunoSEQ multiplex PCR; TCRdb's table is partial and in-frame only. Of 110,000 to 150,000 clones listed, 80% to 95% are singletons. The sample comprised blood. The receptors were sampled from a man aged 25-45 years in good health.

This chain joins TRBV5-1 and TRBJ1-1, with a possible D match to TRBD1 (5 bases). V lost 4 bases, J lost 1 base, and 11 bases lay in between. Germline assignment: CDR1 SGHRS and CDR2 YFSETQ. The CDR3 is 14 residues long. The CDR3 is CASSKQTGNTEAFF. Written as DNA, the CDR3 is TGCGCCAGCAGCAAACAAACAGGGAACACTGAAGCTTTCTTT.

The V call is TRBV28, the J call TRBJ1-2; possible D gene TRBD1, 6 bases. With 4 bases removed from V and 0 bases from J, the gap between germline ends came to 18 bases. Looked up from germline, CDR1 is MDHEN and CDR2 is SYDVKM. This CDR3 contains 17 residues. This chain's CDR3 is CASSSRYSGGTNYGYTF. CDR3 in DNA: TGTGCCAGCAGTTCGAGATACTCGGGGGGCACTAACTATGGCTACACCTTC.

In this sample, this clone turned up once. This chain connects TRBV13 to TRBJ1-1; D uncertain. V shed 3 bases and J shed 2 bases, with 16 bases lying between them. The V gene's germline CDR1 is PRHDT and CDR2 FYEKMQ (reference sequence). The CDR3 spans 16 residues. The CDR3 sequence is CASSLQAEGPNTEAFF. Here the CDR3 DNA reads TGTGCCAGCAGCTTGCAAGCCGAGGGTCCCAACACTGAAGCTTTCTTT.

This chain connects TRBV28 to TRBJ1-4; TRBD1 might be the D (5 bases). V was cut by 6 bases and J by 0 bases, with 17 bases left in between. Germline V gene sequence: CDR1 MDHEN, CDR2 SYDVKM. The CDR3 contains 17 residues. The CDR3 DNA is TGTGCCAGCAGGGGGGTGAGACATACTTCAACTAATGAAAAACTGTTTTTT. Its translation: CASRGVRHTSTNEKLFF.

The gene calls are TRBV19 and TRBJ2-7; 8 bases line up with TRBD1. V lost 3 bases and J lost 5; bases outside the gene matches: 9. From germline, CDR1 is LNHDA and CDR2 SQIVND (reference sequence). CDR3 length: 15 amino acids. The DNA for the CDR3 is TGTGCCAGTAGTATTGGGGCAGGGGGCATCGACGAGCAGTACTTC. It translates to CASSIGAGGIDEQYF.

The rearrangement joins TRBV28 to TRBJ2-3; 11 positions match TRBD2. V trimming: 5 bases; J trimming: 4 bases; junction bases outside the gene matches: 11. From germline, CDR1 is MDHEN and CDR2 SYDVKM. This CDR3 has 17 residues. CDR3 in amino acids: CASSRGHSGRGADTQYF. CDR3 coding DNA: TGTGCCAGCAGTCGGGGACATAGCGGGAGGGGGGCAGATACGCAGTATTTT.

CDR3: CASSPRPSGANVLTF. CDR3 DNA sequence: TGTGCCAGCAGCCCTCGGCCCTCTGGGGCCAACGTCCTGACTTTC. The chain links TRBV9 to TRBJ2-6, with D unresolved. The CDR3 is made up of 15 amino acids. V lost 4 bases and J lost 0, with 8 bases in between. Germline CDR1 is SGDLS and CDR2 is YYNGEE.

For this clone: The same CDR3 is also encoded by other DNA sequences in this sample. J is TRBJ1-1 and V is TRBV19; no clear D gene. From germline, CDR1 is LNHDA and CDR2 SQIVND (reference sequence). The CDR3 has 13 residues. V shed 3 bases and J shed 1 base, with 6 bases lying between them. CDR3 loop: CASSISENTEAFF. CDR3 DNA sequence: TGTGCCAGTAGTATCTCAGAGAACACTGAAGCTTTCTTT. Variable domain in full (rest from reference TRBV19 and TRBJ1-1): DGGITQSPKYLFRKEGQNVTLSCEQNLNHDAMYWYRQDPGQGLRLIYYSQIVNDFQKGDIAEGYSVSREKKESFPLTVTSAQKNPTAFYLCASSISENTEAFFGQGTRLTVV.

The J gene is TRBJ2-3, the V gene TRBV5-6; 9 bases line up with TRBD1. CDR1 and CDR2 (germline): SGHDT, YYEEEE. J gave up 2 bases and V 3 bases, and 7 bases lay outside the gene matches. This CDR3 region has 16 residues. CDR3 DNA sequence: TGTGCCAGCAGCTATACCGGGACAGGGTTCACAGATACGCAGTATTTT. It translates to CASSYTGTGFTDTQYF.

The gene calls are TRBV24-1 and TRBJ1-4, with unresolved D. Trimming removed 3 bases from V and 13 bases from J, with 11 bases in between. In germline, CDR1 is KGHDR, CDR2 SFDVKD. The CDR3 length is 12 residues. DNA for the CDR3: TGTGCCACCAGTGATCCGCTGGGGAGACTGTTTTTT. This sequence encodes CATSDPLGRLFF.

The rearrangement links TRBV5-1 to TRBJ2-1; TRBD2 aligns across 11 bases. Germline assignment: CDR1 SGHRS and CDR2 YFSETQ. CDR3 size: 15 residues. Trimming took 1 base from V and 10 from J; bases not matched to a gene: 7. This CDR3 reads CASSLSIAGGGEQFF. DNA of the CDR3: TGCGCCAGCAGCTTGTCGATAGCGGGAGGGGGCGAGCAGTTCTTC.

The rearrangement joins TRBV27 to TRBJ1-5; a weak D match, TRBD1 (5 bases). V lost 0 bases, J lost 4 bases, and 16 bases lay in between. CDR1 and CDR2 (germline): MNHEY, SMNVEV (reference sequence). CDR3 size: 17 residues. The chain's CDR3 is CASSLSVGGSQNQPQHF. The CDR3 DNA sequence: TGTGCCAGCAGTTTATCCGTTGGGGGTTCACAAAATCAGCCCCAGCATTTT.

J is TRBJ2-7 and V is TRBV28; D could derive from TRBD1 or TRBD2 (6 bases each). CDR3 length: 16 residues. CDR1 is MDHEN and CDR2 is SYDVKM in the germline V gene. The V end lost 3 bases, the J end lost 6 bases, and 21 bases lay between the germline ends. This CDR3 is CASSFPRGDRVSEQYF. DNA for the CDR3: TGTGCCAGCAGTTTCCCTAGGGGGGATCGGGTAAGCGAGCAGTACTTC.

The genes are TRBV4-3 and TRBJ2-7; TRBD1 is a possible D gene (6 bases). The CDR3 sequence is 14 residues long. V was pared by 3 bases and J by 4 bases, with 13 bases between. Germline V gene data show CDR1 as LGHNA and CDR2 as YSLEER. The CDR3 loop reads CASSQNPQGYEQYF. CDR3 coding DNA: TGCGCCAGCAGCCAGAACCCACAGGGTTACGAGCAGTACTTC.

The chain carries TRBV10-3 and TRBJ2-5; 7 bases agree with TRBD2. Unmatched junction bases numbered 14, after V lost 6 bases and J lost 7 bases. CDR1 and CDR2 (germline): ENHRY, SYGVKD. This CDR3 is built from 15 residues. The CDR3 DNA reads as TGTGCCATCAGGTCTAGCGGACCCGTGCTTGGGACCCAGTACTTC. Its protein product is CAIRSSGPVLGTQYF.

The chain combines TRBV10-1 with TRBJ2-4, with TRBD2 identical over 11 bases. The V segment lost 3 bases and the J segment 12 bases; nucleotides outside the gene matches: 16. The length of the CDR3 is 17 residues. Germline V gene data show CDR1 as WNHNN and CDR2 as SYGVQD (reference sequence). Written as DNA, the CDR3 is TGCGCCAGCAGTGATAACCTAGCGGGAGGCCACAATATCACTCAGTACTTC. Protein sequence: CASSDNLAGGHNITQYF.

The chain has TRBV2 and TRBJ2-7; TRBD2 is a possible D gene (6 bases). V was clipped by 3 bases and J by 3 bases, with 15 bases between them. The CDR3 consists of 15 residues. Germline lookup yields CDR1 SNHLY and CDR2 FYNNEI. The CDR3 sequence is CASSDPPTRRYEQYF. In DNA form, the CDR3 reads TGTGCCAGCAGTGACCCCCCGACTAGGCGCTACGAGCAGTACTTC. Together with reference TRBV2 and TRBJ2-7, the CDR3 gives the full variable domain: EPEVTQTPSHQVTQMGQEVILRCVPISNHLYFYWYRQILGQKVEFLVSFYNNEISEKSEIFDDQFSVERPDGSNFTLKIRSTKLEDSAMYFCASSDPPTRRYEQYFGPGTRLTVT.

The rearrangement links TRBV11-1 to TRBJ1-2; D not resolved. With 5 bases removed from V and 4 bases from J, the gap between germline ends came to 17 bases. This CDR3 comprises 15 residues. Germline V gene lookup returns CDR1 SGHAT and CDR2 FQDESV (reference sequence). CDR3 bases: TGTGCCAGCAGCATCGGGCCGATCGTGGCCTATGGCTACACCTTC. This codes for CASSIGPIVAYGYTF.

This clone was observed a handful of times. V is TRBV28 and J is TRBJ1-5; D is undetermined. Per germline, CDR1 MDHEN and CDR2 SYDVKM. Trimming pared 9 bases from V and 3 bases from J, leaving 9 bases between. The CDR3 extends over 12 amino acids. Here the CDR3 reads CASYSANQPQHF. CDR3 nucleotide sequence: TGTGCCAGTTACAGTGCCAATCAGCCCCAGCATTTT.

The chain combines TRBV6-2 or TRBV6-3 with TRBJ1-5; weak D call: TRBD1 (6 bases). Germline values: CDR1 MNHEY, CDR2 SVGEGT. The V gene lost 2 bases and the J gene lost 11 bases, with 13 bases spanning the gap. The CDR3 is 13 amino acids. The CDR3 reads CASSYPGTSAQHF. Written as DNA, the CDR3 is TGTGCCAGCAGTTACCCGGGGACATCGGCCCAGCATTTT.